Each of the 15 T cell receptor beta chains below was sequenced from the same sample in a study of blood T cell repertoires in COVID-19. Clones were sequenced by immunoSEQ multiplex PCR, and TCRdb holds only the in-frame ones, with some missing. The sample shows about 180,000 clones, about four fifths of them seen only once. The material sequenced was peripheral blood. The receptors derive from a man between 65 and 85 years old with active or convalescent COVID-19.

This chain links TRBV6-5 with TRBJ2-1; D may be TRBD2 (6 bases). Germline CDR1 MNHEY, CDR2 SVGAGI. The V end lost 8 bases, the J end lost 3 bases, and 11 bases lay between the germline ends. The CDR3 consists of 13 residues. CDR3 region: CASRDLGYNEQFF. The CDR3 DNA follows: TGTGCCAGCCGGGACTTAGGCTACAATGAGCAGTTCTTC.

The chain carries TRBV6-4 and TRBJ1-1; D is uncertain. CDR3 size: 11 residues. Germline-derived CDR1 and CDR2 are MRHNA and SNTAGT. V lost 6 bases, J lost 5 bases, and 7 bases lay in between. CDR3 amino acids: CASRRGTEAFF. The CDR3, as DNA: TGTGCCAGCAGGAGAGGAACTGAAGCTTTCTTT.

This clone was recorded only once. The chain combines TRBV28 with TRBJ2-7, with 10 bases identical to TRBD2. V was pared by 6 bases and J by 1 base, with 3 bases of the junction left unmatched. The CDR3 length is 14 residues. Germline CDR1 MDHEN, CDR2 SYDVKM. CDR3 in amino acids: CASRSGGASYEQYF. CDR3 coding DNA: TGTGCCAGCAGGAGCGGGGGGGCATCCTACGAGCAGTACTTC.

The rearrangement links TRBV7-2 to TRBJ1-1; possibly TRBD1 for D (6 bases). This CDR3 spans 15 amino acids. V was trimmed by 5 bases and J by 0 bases, leaving 13 bases between them. Germline CDR1 SGHTA, CDR2 FQGNSA. Written as DNA, the CDR3 is TGTGCCAGCAGCCTAAAGACAGGAATGAACACTGAAGCTTTCTTT. Its translation is CASSLKTGMNTEAFF.

This clone was counted many times. The V call is TRBV10-2, the J call TRBJ2-1, with 10 bases identical to TRBD2. In germline, CDR1 is WSHSY, CDR2 SAAADI. This CDR3 is built from 13 residues. J gave up 8 bases and V 4 bases, and 2 bases lay outside the gene matches. The CDR3 DNA reads as TGCGCCAGCAGTGTAGCGGGGGGATATGAGCAGTTCTTC. This gives the protein CASSVAGGYEQFF.

The V call is TRBV6-5, the J call TRBJ1-4; D remains unclear. Germline V CDR1 and CDR2: MNHEY, SVGAGI. The CDR3 runs 16 residues. The V end lost 0 bases, the J end lost 2 bases, and 10 bases lay between the germline ends. Written as DNA, the CDR3 is TGTGCCAGCAGTTACTCGGGTCGGAGGACTAATGAAAAACTGTTTTTT. It yields the protein CASSYSGRRTNEKLFF.

V gene TRBV6-5 combines with J gene TRBJ1-3, with D possibly TRBD1 on 6 matching bases. CDR1 is MNHEY, CDR2 SVGAGI, per germline. V was clipped by 10 bases and J by 8 bases, with 18 bases between them. The CDR3 runs to 13 residues. The CDR3: CATNPAGAHTIYF. CDR3 in DNA: TGTGCCACCAACCCGGCAGGGGCCCACACCATATATTTT.

V and J are TRBV6-5 and TRBJ1-3; D is uncertain. The germline V and J ends were trimmed by 10 bases and 0 bases, with 16 bases remaining between them. CDR3 length: 15 residues. CDR1 is MNHEY and CDR2 is SVGAGI in the germline V gene. CDR3 in DNA: TGTGCCATCGTAGAGCGGCCGAGCTCTGGAAACACCATATATTTT. Translated: CAIVERPSSGNTIYF.

The V gene is TRBV5-6, the J gene TRBJ2-2; D gene ambiguous. The CDR3 loop spans 12 amino acids. Trimming stripped 1 base from V and 6 bases from J, with 4 bases between. Germline CDR1 and CDR2: SGHDT and YYEEEE. The chain's CDR3 is CASSLLAGELFF. CDR3 nucleotides: TGTGCCAGCAGCTTGCTTGCCGGGGAGCTGTTTTTT. Full variable domain (rest looked up from reference TRBV5-6 and TRBJ2-2): DAGVTQSPTHLIKTRGQQVTLRCSPKSGHDTVSWYQQALGQGPQFIFQYYEEEERQRGNFPDRFSGHQFPNYSSELNVNALLLGDSALYLCASSLLAGELFFGEGSRLTVL.

The chain couples TRBV7-9 to TRBJ1-6; D may be TRBD1 (5 bases). Trimming stripped 4 bases from V and 6 bases from J, with 16 bases between. CDR1 is SEHNR, CDR2 FQNEAQ, per germline (reference sequence). The CDR3 is 16 residues long. This CDR3 is CASSYDPIRGNSPLHF. The DNA of the CDR3 is TGTGCCAGCAGCTACGATCCGATTAGGGGTAATTCACCCCTCCACTTT.

The chain is built from TRBV7-8 and TRBJ2-1; maybe TRBD2 (5 bases). Trimming shortened V by 1 base and J by 1 base, and 8 bases separated the two germline ends. CDR3 length: 15 residues. Per germline, CDR1 SGHVS and CDR2 FQNEAQ. Written as DNA, the CDR3 is TGTGCCAGCAGCTTAGTGAGCGGATCCTACAATGAGCAGTTCTTC. It yields the protein CASSLVSGSYNEQFF.

CDR3 nucleotide sequence: TGCAGTGCAACGACATCTCAGGGGCAGTATTTT. Its protein is CSATTSQGQYF. This chain uses TRBV20-1 with TRBJ2-3, with D maybe TRBD1 (5 bases). Per germline, CDR1 DFQATT and CDR2 SNEGSKA (reference sequence). Trimming cost V 6 bases and J 11 bases, with 15 bases left between them. The CDR3 is 11 residues long.

This clone was observed a handful of times. The gene calls are TRBV30 and TRBJ1-2; D uncertain. The CDR3 runs 12 residues. V lost 2 bases to trimming and J lost 0 bases, with 4 bases between them. Germline CDR1 GTSNPN, CDR2 SVGIG (reference sequence). Here the CDR3 DNA reads TGTGCCTGGAGTAGAGCTAACTATGGCTACACCTTC. Protein product: CAWSRANYGYTF. Full variable domain (missing parts from reference TRBV30 and TRBJ1-2): SQTIHQWPATLVQPVGSPLSLECTVEGTSNPNLYWYRQAAGRGLQLLFYSVGIGQISSEVPQNLSASRPQDRQFILSSKKLLLSDSGFYLCAWSRANYGYTFGSGTRLTVV.

Concerning this clone itself: A read error may produce the germline difference seen at one junction end. The chain joins TRBV7-7 to TRBJ2-5; D remains unclear. This CDR3 region has 12 residues. Germline V gene data show CDR1 as SSHAT and CDR2 as FNYEAQ (reference sequence). The CDR3 DNA sequence: TGTGCTAGCAGCTTAGAGGCAGGGACCCAGTACTTC. Protein product: CASSLEAGTQYF.

This clone was counted between two and nine times. V and J are TRBV28 and TRBJ2-7, with TRBD2 identical over 8 bases. V shed 8 bases, J shed 0 bases, and the junction held 9 bases outside the gene matches. This CDR3 has 15 residues. CDR1 and CDR2 from the germline V gene are MDHEN and SYDVKM. This CDR3 is CASLSGAGNSYEQYF. The CDR3 DNA reads TGTGCCAGCCTTAGCGGGGCGGGGAACTCCTACGAGCAGTACTTC.